This TCR beta chain is drawn from a study of cytomegalovirus exposure and HLA in healthy donors. Study-wide context: There were about 85 million unique TCRs (from HLA-typed donors) in an early data release. Whole-study results and caveats: Relative to equally common others, HLA-associated TCR beta chains showed greater clonal expansion in a later analysis.

V trimming: 8 bases; J trimming: 4 bases; junction bases outside the gene matches: 8. The germline gives CDR1 SGHAT, CDR2 FQNNGV. CDR3 size: 14 residues. To note about this clone: Its antigen is currently unknown.

Nominal health characterized the donors when sampled, though unrecorded immune exposures were likely. Both 60 Vbeta primers and 13 Jbeta primers went into the PCR. Assay used: immunoSEQ multiplex PCR; TCRdb lists only in-frame clones, some missing. The data contain about 130,000 clones, roughly 72% of them seen just once; the ten biggest clones take up 3.5% to 4.5%. Sequencing was done on a sample of PBMCs. The receptor was isolated from a middle-aged man in good health and CMV-seropositive. The chain has TRBV11-2 and TRBJ1-1; 9 bases are shared with TRBD1. The CDR3 sequence: CASDTGGPSTEAFF. The CDR3 DNA reads as TGTGCCAGCGATACAGGGGGCCCCTCCACTGAAGCTTTCTTT.